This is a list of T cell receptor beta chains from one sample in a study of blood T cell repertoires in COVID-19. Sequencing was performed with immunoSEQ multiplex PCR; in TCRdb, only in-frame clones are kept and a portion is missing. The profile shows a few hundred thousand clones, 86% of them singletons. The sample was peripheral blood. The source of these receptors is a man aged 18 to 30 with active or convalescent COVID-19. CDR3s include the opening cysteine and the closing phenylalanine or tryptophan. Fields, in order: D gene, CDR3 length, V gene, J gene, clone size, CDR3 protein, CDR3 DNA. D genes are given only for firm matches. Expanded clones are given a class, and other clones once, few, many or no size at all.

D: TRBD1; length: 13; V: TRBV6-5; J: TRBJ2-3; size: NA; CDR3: CASTGGHTDTQYF; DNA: TGTGCCAGCACAGGGGGCCACACAGATACGCAGTATTTT
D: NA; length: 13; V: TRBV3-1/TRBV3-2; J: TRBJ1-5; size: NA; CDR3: CASSNLNGQPQHF; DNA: TGTGCCAGCTCAAACCTGAACGGGCAGCCCCAGCATTTT
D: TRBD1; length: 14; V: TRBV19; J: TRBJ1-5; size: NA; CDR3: CASSTTGGHQPQHF; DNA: TGTGCCAGTAGTACGACAGGGGGGCATCAGCCCCAGCATTTT
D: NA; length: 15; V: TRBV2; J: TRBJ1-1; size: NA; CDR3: CASSEGGRRGTEAFF; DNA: TGTGCCAGCAGTGAGGGCGGCAGGAGGGGCACTGAAGCTTTCTTT
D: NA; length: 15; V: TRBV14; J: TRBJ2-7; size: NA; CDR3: CASSQTRGSQGRKYF; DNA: TGTGCCAGCAGCCAGACTAGGGGCTCGCAGGGTAGGAAGTACTTC
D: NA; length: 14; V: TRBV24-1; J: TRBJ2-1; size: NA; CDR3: CATSDGTSYNEQFF; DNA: TGTGCCACCAGTGATGGGACTTCGTACAATGAGCAGTTCTTC
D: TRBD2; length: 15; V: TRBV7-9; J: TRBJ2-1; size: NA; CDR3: CASRNPAGGRDEQFF; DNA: TGTGCCAGCAGGAACCCAGCGGGGGGGAGGGATGAGCAGTTCTTC
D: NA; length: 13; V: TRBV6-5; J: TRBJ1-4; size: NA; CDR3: CASSYGGGQQLFF; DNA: TGTGCCAGCAGTTACGGTGGCGGTCAGCAGCTGTTTTTT
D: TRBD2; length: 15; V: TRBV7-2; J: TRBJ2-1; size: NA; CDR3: CASSSSGGPYNEQFF; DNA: TGTGCCAGCAGTTCGAGCGGGGGGCCCTACAATGAGCAGTTCTTC
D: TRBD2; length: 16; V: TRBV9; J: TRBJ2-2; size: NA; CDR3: CASSVEAGVGSGELFF; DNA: TGTGCCAGCAGCGTAGAAGCGGGAGTCGGGTCCGGGGAGCTGTTTTTT
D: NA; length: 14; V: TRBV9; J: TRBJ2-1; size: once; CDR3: CASNTGVAENEQFF; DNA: TGTGCCAGCAACACGGGGGTAGCGGAAAATGAGCAGTTCTTC
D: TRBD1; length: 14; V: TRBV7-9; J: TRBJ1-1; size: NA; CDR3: CASSGGQGNTEAFF; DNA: TGTGCCAGCAGCGGGGGACAGGGGAACACTGAAGCTTTCTTT
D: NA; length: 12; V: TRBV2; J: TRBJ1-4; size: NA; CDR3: CASSGRGEKLFF; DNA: TGTGCCAGCAGCGGCCGAGGGGAAAAACTGTTTTTT
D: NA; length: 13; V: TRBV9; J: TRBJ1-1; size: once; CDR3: CASSGEGNTEAFF; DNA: TGTGCCAGCAGCGGGGAGGGCAACACTGAAGCTTTCTTT
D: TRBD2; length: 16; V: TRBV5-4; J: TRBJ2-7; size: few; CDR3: CASSPASGGAPPEQYF; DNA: TGTGCCAGCAGCCCCGCTAGCGGGGGGGCGCCCCCCGAGCAGTACTTC